These T cell receptor beta chains were read from a single sample in a study of T-cell reconstitution after alpha-beta-depleted transplantation in children. MiXCR, run by TCRdb on the PCR reads, gives a single entry per CDR3 protein. The data show hundreds of thousands of distinct CDR3 sequences, with around 14% seen just once and roughly 0.84% held by the top ten. This specimen was PBMCs, taken before TCRalphabeta/CD19-depleted stem cell transplant. Receptors originate from a girl aged 2-9 years with congenital amegakaryocytic thrombocytopenia, due to receive a stem cell transplant. Both conserved end residues are part of each CDR3. A D gene is named only where the DNA matches it firmly. Part of the rows lack a size; the others show once, few, many or a class for expanded clones.

CDR3	DNA	size	J	D	V
CASRVLAGSYEQYF	TGCGCCAGCAGGGTCCTAGCGGGATCCTACGAGCAGTACTTC	many	TRBJ2-7	TRBD2	TRBV5-1
CASSRQGWYGYTF	TGTGCCAGCAGTCGACAGGGTTGGTATGGCTACACCTTC	many	TRBJ1-2	TRBD1	TRBV12-3/TRBV12-4
CASSEYRGGGPETQYF	TGTGCCAGCAGTGAATATCGAGGCGGGGGACCAGAGACCCAGTACTTC	once	TRBJ2-5	TRBD2	TRBV25-1
CASSRNRGTEAFF	TGTGCCAGCAGTCGCAACAGGGGAACTGAAGCTTTCTTT	few	TRBJ1-1	TRBD1	TRBV7-8
CSARPVGQGYQPQHF	TGCAGTGCCCGACCCGTAGGGCAGGGTTATCAGCCCCAGCATTTT	many	TRBJ1-5	.	TRBV20-1
CASSSTSGSPDTQYF	TGTGCCAGCAGTTCCACTAGCGGGAGCCCAGATACGCAGTATTTT	.	TRBJ2-3	TRBD2	TRBV28
CAIGGRLAGNTDTQYF	TGTGCCATCGGAGGCCGACTAGCGGGTAACACAGATACGCAGTATTTT	.	TRBJ2-3	TRBD2	TRBV10-3
CAWISGGASNEQYF	TGTGCCTGGATCTCGGGGGGCGCTTCCAACGAGCAGTACTTC	few	TRBJ2-7	.	TRBV30
CASKGGWNTEAFF	TGTGCCAGCAAAGGGGGCTGGAACACTGAAGCTTTCTTT	.	TRBJ1-1	TRBD1	TRBV3-1
CASSFTSGLRDEQFF	TGTGCCAGCAGTTTTACCTCGGGACTACGCGATGAGCAGTTCTTC	few	TRBJ2-1	TRBD2	TRBV28
CATRATGDYGYTF	TGTGCCACAAGAGCGACAGGGGACTATGGCTACACCTTC	many	TRBJ1-2	TRBD1	TRBV15
CASSTSGNSTDTQYF	TGTGCCAGCAGCACTAGCGGCAATAGCACAGATACGCAGTATTTT	few	TRBJ2-3	TRBD2	TRBV12-3/TRBV12-4
CATSREGSRSYNEQFF	TGTGCCACCAGCAGAGAGGGCAGCCGCTCCTACAATGAGCAGTTCTTC	many	TRBJ2-1	.	TRBV15
CAGTPLGASGNEQFF	TGTGCCGGAACTCCACTCGGGGCTAGCGGCAATGAGCAGTTCTTC	many	TRBJ2-1	TRBD2	TRBV28
CSVVSGTSSSTDTQYF	TGCAGCGTTGTGAGTGGGACGTCCTCTAGCACAGATACGCAGTATTTT	.	TRBJ2-3	.	TRBV29-1
CASSQGFQVGNTLYF	TGTGCCAGCAGCCAAGGATTCCAGGTCGGAAACACCTTATATTTT	.	TRBJ1-3	.	TRBV4-2
CAISPTRLAGRTDTQYF	TGTGCCATCAGCCCAACCCGACTAGCGGGACGCACAGATACGCAGTATTTT	many	TRBJ2-3	TRBD2	TRBV10-3
CAWRTKSYNEQFF	TGTGCCTGGAGGACTAAATCATACAATGAGCAGTTCTTC	.	TRBJ2-1	.	TRBV30
CASSLGPRDSYEQYF	TGTGCCAGCAGCTTGGGTCCTCGAGACTCCTACGAGCAGTACTTC	many	TRBJ2-7	.	TRBV5-6
CASSSKDYNSGRFTDTQYF	TGTGCCAGCAGTTCGAAAGATTACAACAGCGGACGCTTCACAGATACGCAGTATTTT	many	TRBJ2-3	.	TRBV11-2
CSAWTGTNYGYTF	TGCAGTGCTTGGACAGGGACTAACTATGGCTACACCTTC	many	TRBJ1-2	TRBD1	TRBV20-1
CSVAGGLSYGYTF	TGCAGCGTTGCTGGCGGCCTAAGCTATGGCTACACCTTC	many	TRBJ1-2	.	TRBV29-1
CRPGTFRFF	TGCAGGCCCGGTACATTTCGGTTCTTC	many	TRBJ2-1	.	TRBV29-1
CASSPGFVTEAFF	TGCGCCAGCAGCCCTGGGTTTGTCACTGAAGCTTTCTTT	.	TRBJ1-1	.	TRBV5-1
CAISEAGEQFF	TGTGCCATCAGTGAAGCGGGTGAGCAGTTCTTC	many	TRBJ2-1	.	TRBV10-3
CASSSDGTGYTYNEQFF	TGTGCCAGCAGTTCGGATGGTACAGGGTACACCTACAATGAGCAGTTCTTC	many	TRBJ2-1	.	TRBV6-5